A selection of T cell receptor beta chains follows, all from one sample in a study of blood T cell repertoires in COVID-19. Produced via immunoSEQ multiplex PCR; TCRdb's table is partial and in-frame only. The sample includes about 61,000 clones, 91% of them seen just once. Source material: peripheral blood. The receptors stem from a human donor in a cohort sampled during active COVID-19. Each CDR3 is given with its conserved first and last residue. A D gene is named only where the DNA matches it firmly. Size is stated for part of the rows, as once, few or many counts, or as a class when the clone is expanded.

TGTGCCAGCTTTCTAGAGCGTTCAGATACGCAGTATTTT	CASFLERSDTQYF	TRBV21-1	TRBJ2-3	NA	NA
TGTGCCAGCAGCTTGGGTAGCGGCCCGGCGGGAGATACGCAGTATTTT	CASSLGSGPAGDTQYF	TRBV7-6	TRBJ2-3	NA	NA
TGTGCCAGCAGCCGGACCGGGACAGGGGTTCAGCCCCAGCATTTT	CASSRTGTGVQPQHF	TRBV27	TRBJ1-5	NA	TRBD1
TGTGCCAGCAGTTACATCAGGGGTTTCACTGAAGCTTTCTTT	CASSYIRGFTEAFF	TRBV27	TRBJ1-1	NA	NA
TGTGCCAGCTCACACCCTCCAGGGTCAAACACTGAAGCTTTCTTT	CASSHPPGSNTEAFF	TRBV18	TRBJ1-1	NA	NA
TGTGCCAGCACCGGGGGGCCGGTGGAGACCCAGTACTTC	CASTGGPVETQYF	TRBV7-2	TRBJ2-5	NA	NA
TGTGCCAGCAGCGCCGGACGTTTAGCGGGAGGAGAGACCCAGTACTTC	CASSAGRLAGGETQYF	TRBV5-4	TRBJ2-5	NA	TRBD2
TGTGCCAGCAGCAGATCTGGGAGCTCCTACAATGAGCAGTTCTTC	CASSRSGSSYNEQFF	TRBV5-4	TRBJ2-1	once	NA
TGTGCCTGGAGTTTCGGACTAGCGGCCACAGATACGCAGTATTTT	CAWSFGLAATDTQYF	TRBV30	TRBJ2-3	few	TRBD2
TGTGCCAGCAGTCGGCGCCGGGGCACAGATACGCAGTATTTT	CASSRRRGTDTQYF	TRBV28	TRBJ2-3	once	NA
TGCGCCAGCACGGGGAGGTCCCAAGAGACCCAGTACTTC	CASTGRSQETQYF	TRBV10-1	TRBJ2-5	NA	NA
TGTGCCACCAGCAGAGATCGTCCTAGCTCTACGCTGGGAGAGACCCAGTACTTC	CATSRDRPSSTLGETQYF	TRBV15	TRBJ2-5	NA	NA
TGCGCCAGCAGCCTAGGACAGGGTGCTTCACCCCTCCACTTT	CASSLGQGASPLHF	TRBV5-1	TRBJ1-6	NA	TRBD1
TGTGCCAGCAGGGCCCAGGGCGCGGGGACAGGGTGGAAGACCCAGTACTTC	CASRAQGAGTGWKTQYF	TRBV28	TRBJ2-5	NA	TRBD1
TGTGCCAGTAGTCCCCCTCGGAGCGGTCCGGTCACAGATACGCAGTATTTT	CASSPPRSGPVTDTQYF	TRBV19	TRBJ2-3	once	NA
TGTGCCACCAGTGGAGCGGTAGATACGCAGTATTTT	CATSGAVDTQYF	TRBV24-1	TRBJ2-3	once	NA
TGCGCCAGCAGCTCCGGGACAGTGAACACCGGGGAGCTGTTTTTT	CASSSGTVNTGELFF	TRBV5-1	TRBJ2-2	few	TRBD1
TGCGCCAGCAGCCAAGGCAGACAGTACATGAACACTGAAGCTTTCTTT	CASSQGRQYMNTEAFF	TRBV4-3	TRBJ1-1	NA	NA
TGTGCCAGCAGTGAAGCGCGAGCTTTCTTT	CASSEARAFF	TRBV6-1	TRBJ1-1	once	NA
TGTGCCAGCAGCGTAGTTTCGGGGAATCTGGAGACCCAGTACTTC	CASSVVSGNLETQYF	TRBV9	TRBJ2-5	NA	NA
TGTGCCAGCAGCTCAACCGGACAGGGAAGAGGAAACACCATATATTTT	CASSSTGQGRGNTIYF	TRBV5-4	TRBJ1-3	NA	TRBD1
TGTGCCACCAGTGGGACTAGCGGGAGGCCCTACTACAATGAGCAGTTCTTC	CATSGTSGRPYYNEQFF	TRBV24-1	TRBJ2-1	NA	TRBD2
TGTGCCACCAGCGGGACAGGTGGATACAGGGAGCAGTTCTTC	CATSGTGGYREQFF	TRBV24-1	TRBJ2-1	NA	TRBD1
TGTGCCAGCAGCCCAAGAGACAGTTTAAATCAGCCCCAGCATTTT	CASSPRDSLNQPQHF	TRBV9	TRBJ1-5	NA	NA
TGTGCCAGCAGTGAAGTTACGAGTCCCTACTCCTACGAGCAGTACTTC	CASSEVTSPYSYEQYF	TRBV6-1	TRBJ2-7	NA	NA
TGTGCCAGCAGCGCCGGGGGGGATACGCAGTATTTT	CASSAGGDTQYF	TRBV9	TRBJ2-3	NA	TRBD2
TGTGCCAGAAGCTTAACGACCAGGGAGGATTGCACTGAAGCTTTCTTT	CARSLTTREDCTEAFF	TRBV5-3	TRBJ1-1	NA	NA
TGTGCCAGCAGCTTGGCGCGTGAGGATGGCTACACCTTC	CASSLAREDGYTF	TRBV5-4	TRBJ1-2	NA	NA
TGTGCCAGCAGCTTAGCGGGCCTACTAGGGACTGAAGCTTTCTTT	CASSLAGLLGTEAFF	TRBV7-8	TRBJ1-1	NA	NA
TGTGCCAGTAGTCCCCAAGGCAGGGGGCTTAACTATGGCTACACCTTC	CASSPQGRGLNYGYTF	TRBV19	TRBJ1-2	NA	TRBD1
TGTGCCAGCAGTTTAAGTCGCGGGAGGAACACCGGGGAGCTGTTTTTT	CASSLSRGRNTGELFF	TRBV27	TRBJ2-2	NA	TRBD2
TGTGCCAGCAGTTTACAGGGGGCGTATAATGAAAAACTGTTTTTT	CASSLQGAYNEKLFF	TRBV6-5	TRBJ1-4	once	TRBD1
TGTGCCAGTAGTATCGGAGGTTCCTTCTACCAAGAGACCCAGTACTTC	CASSIGGSFYQETQYF	TRBV19	TRBJ2-5	NA	NA
TGTGCCAGCAGTTACTCAGCAGGGGGGATCTACGAGCAGTACTTC	CASSYSAGGIYEQYF	TRBV6-5	TRBJ2-7	NA	NA
TGTGCCAGCAGCGTAGTGGGGACTAGCGGCACAGATACGCAGTATTTT	CASSVVGTSGTDTQYF	TRBV9	TRBJ2-3	NA	TRBD2
TGTGCTAGTGGTTTGCTACACCGGGATGGCTACACCTTC	CASGLLHRDGYTF	TRBV12-5	TRBJ1-2	NA	NA
TGTGCCAGCAGCCGGTACGGGGACACCATATATTTT	CASSRYGDTIYF	TRBV7-2	TRBJ1-3	once	NA
TGTGCCAGCAGCCGGGACAGCAGAGTTAATTCACCCCTCCACTTT	CASSRDSRVNSPLHF	TRBV7-9	TRBJ1-6	once	TRBD1
TGTGCCAGCAGCCGACGGGGAAGCACAGATACGCAGTATTTT	CASSRRGSTDTQYF	TRBV6-6	TRBJ2-3	NA	NA